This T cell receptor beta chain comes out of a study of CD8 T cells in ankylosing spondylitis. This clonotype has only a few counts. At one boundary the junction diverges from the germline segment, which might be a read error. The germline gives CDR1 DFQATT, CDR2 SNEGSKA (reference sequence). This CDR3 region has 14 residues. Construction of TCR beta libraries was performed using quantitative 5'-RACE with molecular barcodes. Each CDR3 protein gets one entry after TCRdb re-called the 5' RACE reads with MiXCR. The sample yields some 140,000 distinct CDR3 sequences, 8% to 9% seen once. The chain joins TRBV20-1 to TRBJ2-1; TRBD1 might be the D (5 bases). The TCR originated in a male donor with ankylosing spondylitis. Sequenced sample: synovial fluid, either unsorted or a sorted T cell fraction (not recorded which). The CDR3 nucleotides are TGCAGTGCTTCCCCTGGGGTAGAACCGTGGCAAGGGGTCTTC. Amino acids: CSASPGVEPWQGVF.